The 2 T cell receptor beta chains below all came from one sample that was sequenced in a study of T-cell memory formation after mild COVID-19. TCRdb reanalysed the 5' RACE reads using MiXCR and keeps one entry per CDR3 protein. The table records about 110,000 distinct CDR3 sequences, 15% to 20% of them present only once. Sequencing was performed on PBMCs or a T cell subset sorted from them (not recorded which). These TCRs come from a man younger than 30 who had mild COVID-19 (a few samples of this study predate the infection). Cell type and time point are not known.

This clonotype was counted many times. The V call is TRBV5-1, the J call TRBJ2-7, with 8 bases that match TRBD1. In germline, CDR1 is SGHRS, CDR2 YFSETQ. V shed 0 bases, J shed 6 bases, and the junction held 8 bases outside the gene matches. The CDR3 is 15 residues long. CDR3 sequence: CASSLGGQGALEQYF. The CDR3, as DNA: TGCGCCAGCAGCTTGGGGGGGCAGGGGGCCCTCGAGCAGTACTTC.

A few counts support this clonotype. V is TRBV6-5 and J is TRBJ2-6, with 9 bases aligning to TRBD1. The CDR3 contains 15 residues. Germline CDR1 and CDR2: MNHEY and SVGAGI. Losses at the gene ends were 5 bases for V and 2 bases for J; bases not matched to a gene: 1. This chain's CDR3 is CASSRDRAGANVLTF. DNA for the CDR3: TGTGCCAGCAGTAGGGACAGGGCTGGGGCCAACGTCCTGACTTTC.